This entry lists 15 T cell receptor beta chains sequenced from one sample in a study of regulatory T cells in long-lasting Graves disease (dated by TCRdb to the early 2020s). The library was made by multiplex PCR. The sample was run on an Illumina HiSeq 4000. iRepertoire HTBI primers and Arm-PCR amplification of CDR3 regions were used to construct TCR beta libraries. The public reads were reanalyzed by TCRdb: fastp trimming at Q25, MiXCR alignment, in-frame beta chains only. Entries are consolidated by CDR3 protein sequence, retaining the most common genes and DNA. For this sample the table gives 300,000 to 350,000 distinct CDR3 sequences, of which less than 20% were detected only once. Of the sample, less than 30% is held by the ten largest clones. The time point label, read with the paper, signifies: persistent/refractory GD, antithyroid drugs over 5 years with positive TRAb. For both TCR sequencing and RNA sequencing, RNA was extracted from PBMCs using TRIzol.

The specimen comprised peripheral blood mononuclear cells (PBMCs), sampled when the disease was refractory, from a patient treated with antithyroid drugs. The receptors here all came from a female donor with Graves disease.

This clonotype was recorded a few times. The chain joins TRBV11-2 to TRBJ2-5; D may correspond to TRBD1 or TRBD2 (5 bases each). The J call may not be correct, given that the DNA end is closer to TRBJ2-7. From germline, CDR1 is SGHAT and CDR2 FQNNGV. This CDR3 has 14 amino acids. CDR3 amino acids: CASRDRQGANEQYF. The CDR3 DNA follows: TGTGCCAGCAGGGACCGCCAGGGAGCTAACGAGCAGTACTTC.

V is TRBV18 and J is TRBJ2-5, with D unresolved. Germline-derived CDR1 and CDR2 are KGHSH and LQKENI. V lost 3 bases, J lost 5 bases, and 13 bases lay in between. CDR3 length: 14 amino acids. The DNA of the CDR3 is TGTGCCAGCTCACCCCAAATGAAAAGGGAGACCCAGTACTTC. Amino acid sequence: CASSPQMKRETQYF.

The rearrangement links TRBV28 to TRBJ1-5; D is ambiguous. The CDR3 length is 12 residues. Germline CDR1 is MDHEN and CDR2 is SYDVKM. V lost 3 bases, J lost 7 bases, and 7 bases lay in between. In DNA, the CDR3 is TGTGCCAGCAGTTTGGAGGACCAGCCCCAGCATTTT. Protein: CASSLEDQPQHF.

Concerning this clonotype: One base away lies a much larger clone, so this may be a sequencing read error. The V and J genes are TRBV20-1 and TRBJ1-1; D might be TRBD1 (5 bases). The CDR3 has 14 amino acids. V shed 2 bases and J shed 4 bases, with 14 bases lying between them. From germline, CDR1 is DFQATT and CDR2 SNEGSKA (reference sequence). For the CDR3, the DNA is TGCAGTGCTAGATCGGGACGGCTTAGCACTGAAGCTTTCTTT. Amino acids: CSARSGRLSTEAFF.

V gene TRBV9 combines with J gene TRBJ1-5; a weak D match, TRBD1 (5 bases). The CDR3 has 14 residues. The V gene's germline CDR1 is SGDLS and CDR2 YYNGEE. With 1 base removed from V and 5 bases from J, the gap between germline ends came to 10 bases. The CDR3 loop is CASSVSPRDQPQHF. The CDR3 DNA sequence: TGTGCCAGCAGCGTATCCCCCAGGGATCAGCCCCAGCATTTT.

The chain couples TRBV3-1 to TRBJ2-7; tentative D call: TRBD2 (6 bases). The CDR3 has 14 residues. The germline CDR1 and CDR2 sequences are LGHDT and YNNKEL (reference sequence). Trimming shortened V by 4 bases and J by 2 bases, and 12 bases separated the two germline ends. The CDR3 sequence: CASSPRDRPYEQYF. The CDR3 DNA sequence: TGTGCCAGCAGCCCGCGGGACCGCCCCTACGAGCAGTACTTC.

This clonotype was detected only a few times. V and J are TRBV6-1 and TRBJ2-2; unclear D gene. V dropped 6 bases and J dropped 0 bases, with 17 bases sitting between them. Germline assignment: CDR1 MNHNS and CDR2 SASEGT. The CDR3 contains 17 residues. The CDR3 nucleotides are TGTGCCAGCAGCAGACGACCTTTACAGTCGAACACCGGGGAGCTGTTTTTT. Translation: CASSRRPLQSNTGELFF.

The CDR3 protein is CASSLALGDSWKTEAFF. CDR3 coding DNA: TGTGCCAGCAGCTTAGCCTTGGGTGATAGCTGGAAAACTGAAGCTTTCTTT. The chain recombines TRBV7-2 with TRBJ1-1; D gene ambiguous. The CDR3 is made up of 17 amino acids. CDR1 is SGHTA, CDR2 FQGNSA, per germline. Trimming stripped 0 bases from V and 5 bases from J, with 19 bases between.

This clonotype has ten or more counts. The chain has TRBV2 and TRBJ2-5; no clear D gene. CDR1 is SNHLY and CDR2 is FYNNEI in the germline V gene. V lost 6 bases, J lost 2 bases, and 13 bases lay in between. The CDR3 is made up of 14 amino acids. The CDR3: CASRELSRQETQYF. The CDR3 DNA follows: TGTGCCAGCAGAGAGCTCTCGAGGCAAGAGACCCAGTACTTC.

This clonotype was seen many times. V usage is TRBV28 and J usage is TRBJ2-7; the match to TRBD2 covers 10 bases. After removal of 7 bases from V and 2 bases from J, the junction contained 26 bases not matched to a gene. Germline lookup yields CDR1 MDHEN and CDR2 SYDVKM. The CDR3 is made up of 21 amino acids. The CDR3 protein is CASKTVKVTASLAGATYEQYF. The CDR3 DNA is TGTGCCAGCAAAACCGTGAAGGTGACAGCCAGCCTAGCGGGAGCAACCTACGAGCAGTACTTC.

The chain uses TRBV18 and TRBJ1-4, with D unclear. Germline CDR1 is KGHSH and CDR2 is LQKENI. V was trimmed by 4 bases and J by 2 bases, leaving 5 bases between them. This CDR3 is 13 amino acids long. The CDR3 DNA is TGTGCCAGCTCACGGGTGACTAATGAAAAACTGTTTTTT. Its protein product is CASSRVTNEKLFF.

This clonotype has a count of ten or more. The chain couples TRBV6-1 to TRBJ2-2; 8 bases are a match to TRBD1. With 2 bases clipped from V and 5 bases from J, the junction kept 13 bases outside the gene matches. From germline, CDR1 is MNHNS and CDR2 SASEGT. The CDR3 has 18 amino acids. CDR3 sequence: CASSENPRGQGFTGELFF. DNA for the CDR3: TGTGCCAGCAGTGAAAACCCCCGAGGACAGGGCTTTACCGGGGAGCTGTTTTTT.

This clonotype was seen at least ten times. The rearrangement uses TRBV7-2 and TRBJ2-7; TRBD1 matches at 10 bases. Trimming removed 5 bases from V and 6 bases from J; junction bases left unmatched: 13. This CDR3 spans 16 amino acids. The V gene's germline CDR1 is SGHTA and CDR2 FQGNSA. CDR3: CASSRLDRGRFLEQYF. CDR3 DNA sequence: TGTGCCAGCAGCAGACTCGACAGGGGGCGATTCCTCGAGCAGTACTTC. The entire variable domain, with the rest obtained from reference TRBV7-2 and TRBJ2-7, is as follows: GAGVSQSPSNKVTEKGKDVELRCDPISGHTALYWYRQSLGQGLEFLIYFQGNSAPDKSGLPSDRFSAERTGGSVSTLTIQRTQQEDSAVYLCASSRLDRGRFLEQYFGPGTRLTVT.

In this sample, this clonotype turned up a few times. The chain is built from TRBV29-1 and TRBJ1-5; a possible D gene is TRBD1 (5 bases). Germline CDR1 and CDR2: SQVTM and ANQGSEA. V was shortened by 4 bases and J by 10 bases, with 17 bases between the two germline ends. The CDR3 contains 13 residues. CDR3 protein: CSVGSAAGNPQHF. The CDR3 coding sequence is TGCAGCGTTGGCTCGGCCGCAGGGAACCCCCAGCATTTT.

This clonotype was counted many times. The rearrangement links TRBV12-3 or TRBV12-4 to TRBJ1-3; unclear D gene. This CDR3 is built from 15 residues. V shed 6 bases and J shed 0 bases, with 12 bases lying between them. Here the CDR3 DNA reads TGTGCCAGCAGCTTAACCGGGAGCTCTGGAAACACCATATATTTT. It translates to CASSLTGSSGNTIYF.